One and the same sample provided the 9 T cell receptor beta chains below, sequenced in a study of T cells in Graves' hyperthyroidism and ophthalmopathy. Template material for amplifying TCR beta CDR3 regions consisted of RNA transcripts. The HTBI set primed first-round TCR CDR3 RT-PCR. In TCRdb, the multiplex PCR reads were re-called with MiXCR into one record per CDR3 protein. The profile shows a few hundred thousand distinct CDR3 sequences, approximately 22% of them singletons. Source material: blood. The receptors stem from a woman in her 70s with Graves' ophthalmopathy.

The chain carries TRBV2 and TRBJ1-5; TRBD1 might be the D (6 bases). V lost 6 bases and J 3 bases, leaving 15 bases between the germline ends. CDR1 is SNHLY and CDR2 is FYNNEI in the germline V gene. The length of the CDR3 is 15 residues. The CDR3 DNA follows: TGTGCCAGCAGCCTCGAACAGGGAAACAATCAGCCCCAGCATTTT. It is translated as CASSLEQGNNQPQHF.

This clonotype has ten or more counts. The chain combines TRBV9 with TRBJ1-2; 9 nucleotides line up with TRBD1. The V gene end was trimmed by 4 bases and the J gene end by 8 bases; junction bases not matched to a gene: 3. The germline CDR1 and CDR2 sequences are SGDLS and YYNGEE. The CDR3 loop spans 12 amino acids. The CDR3 region has the DNA TGTGCCAGCAGCCTCGACAGGGGGGGCTACACCTTC. This encodes CASSLDRGGYTF.

The table lists this clonotype with a few counts. This chain connects TRBV20-1 to TRBJ1-1; a weak D match, TRBD1 (5 bases). Trimming stripped 3 bases from V and 0 bases from J, with 11 bases between. This CDR3 comprises 14 residues. Germline CDR1 and CDR2: DFQATT and SNEGSKA (reference sequence). CDR3 bases: TGCAGTGCTAGCTTGAGGGGAGTGAACACTGAAGCTTTCTTT. Translated, it gives CSASLRGVNTEAFF.

As for this clonotype: A clone one base away is much larger, so this may be a read error. CDR3 bases: TGTGCCAGCAGTTACGACGGGGCCAATCAGCCCCAGCGTTTT. Protein sequence: CASSYDGANQPQRF. The chain links TRBV12-3 or TRBV12-4 to TRBJ1-5, with TRBD1 as a possible D gene (5 bases). CDR3 length: 14 amino acids.

In its sample, this clonotype was seen many times. The chain employs TRBV28 and TRBJ2-5; no reliable D call. The CDR3 consists of 10 residues. V shed 9 bases and J shed 5 bases, with 7 bases lying between them. The germline gives CDR1 MDHEN, CDR2 SYDVKM. The CDR3 sequence is CASKGETQYF. The CDR3 region has the DNA TGTGCCAGTAAGGGCGAGACCCAGTACTTC.

This chain joins TRBV29-1 and TRBJ1-2, with D hard to call. The CDR3 contains 12 residues. Germline V lookup: CDR1 SQVTM, CDR2 ANQGSEA. The germline V and J ends were trimmed by 5 bases and 2 bases, with 9 bases remaining between them. For the CDR3, the DNA is TGCAGCGTTCAACACGGAAACTATGGCTACACCTTC. Translating it yields CSVQHGNYGYTF.

This sequence joins TRBV5-4 and TRBJ2-2, with 9 bases aligning to TRBD2. CDR1 and CDR2 (germline): SGHNT, YYREEE (reference sequence). The CDR3 contains 15 residues. The J segment lost 6 bases and the V segment lost 0 bases, leaving 3 bases of the junction unmatched. The chain's CDR3 is CASSLDAGGAGELFF. The DNA of the CDR3 is TGTGCCAGCAGCTTGGATGCGGGAGGGGCCGGGGAGCTGTTTTTT.

The gene calls are TRBV7-2 and TRBJ1-2; D unclear. The germline CDR1 and CDR2 sequences are SGHTA and FQGNSA. Trimming removed 5 bases at V and 7 bases at J, with 14 bases between. The CDR3 is made up of 13 amino acids. CDR3 coding DNA: TGTGCCAGCAGCCGTCAAGTATCAGGTGGCTACACCTTC. The encoded protein is CASSRQVSGGYTF.

The chain carries TRBV20-1 and TRBJ2-1, with 9 bases aligning to TRBD2. Germline loops: CDR1 DFQATT, CDR2 SNEGSKA (reference sequence). CDR3 length equals 14 residues. V was pared by 3 bases and J by 7 bases, with 7 bases of the junction left unmatched. CDR3: CSASSGSAGNEQFF. The CDR3 DNA is TGCAGTGCTAGTAGCGGGAGCGCGGGAAATGAGCAGTTCTTC.